This T cell receptor beta chain was identified during a study of blood T cell repertoires in COVID-19. Germline CDR1 and CDR2: SGHRS and YFSETQ. The V segment lost 6 bases and the J segment 6 bases; nucleotides outside the gene matches: 4. The CDR3 loop spans 14 amino acids. In the authors' methods: Using reference gene primer amplification, nucleated cell counts were estimated. TCRdb's table, derived via immunoSEQ multiplex PCR, lists solely in-frame clones and lacks some. V and J calls and clone size are those listed in that table; D and trimming were worked out from the DNA. The table shows hundreds of thousands of clones, with about 87% occurring only once. Self-reported history from a screening survey and questionnaire set each donor's cohort. Donors in Cohort 3 counted as recovered after two negative PCRs, clearance, or symptom resolution.

The clonotype comes from a woman in her 50s who had recovered from COVID-19. The V and J genes are TRBV5-1 and TRBJ2-1; 12 positions agree with TRBD2. The sample consisted of PBMCs or T cells enriched from blood (not recorded which). The CDR3 sequence is CASTRLAGANEQFF. The CDR3 DNA is TGCGCCAGCACCCGACTAGCGGGAGCCAATGAGCAGTTCTTC.